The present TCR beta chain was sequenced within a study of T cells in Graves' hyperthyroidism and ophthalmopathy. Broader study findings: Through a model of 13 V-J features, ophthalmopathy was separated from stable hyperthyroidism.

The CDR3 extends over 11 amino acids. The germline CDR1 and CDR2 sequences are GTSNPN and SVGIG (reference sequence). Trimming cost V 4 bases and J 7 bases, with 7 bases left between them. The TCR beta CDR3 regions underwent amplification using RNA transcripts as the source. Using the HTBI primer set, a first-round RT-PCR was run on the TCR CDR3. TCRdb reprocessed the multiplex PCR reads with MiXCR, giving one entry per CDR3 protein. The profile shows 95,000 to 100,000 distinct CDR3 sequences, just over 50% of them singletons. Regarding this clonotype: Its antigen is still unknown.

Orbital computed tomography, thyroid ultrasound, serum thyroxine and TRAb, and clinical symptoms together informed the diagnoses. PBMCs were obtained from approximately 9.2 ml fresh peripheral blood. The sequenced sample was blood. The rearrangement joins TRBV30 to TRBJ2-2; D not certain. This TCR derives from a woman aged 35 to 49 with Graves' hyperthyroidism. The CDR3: CAWTRLGELFF. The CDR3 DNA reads TGTGCCTGGACGAGACTCGGGGAGCTGTTTTTT.